Below, 14 T cell receptor beta chains from the same sample are listed, as sequenced in a study of shared clonotypes between healthy human individuals. The data were produced by immunoSEQ multiplex PCR, yet TCRdb's version contains in-frame clones alone and is incomplete. The sample has about 490,000 clones; roughly 80% are singletons. Sequenced material: PBMCs. These receptors were obtained from a woman between 40 and 50 years old in good health. Some clones in this sample may be carry-over from other donors' samples.

Details on this clone: Only one base separates this from a far larger clonotype, so it likely reflects a read error. This chain links TRBV4-2 with TRBJ2-5; 13 bases agree with TRBD2. CDR3 size: 16 residues. Trimming removed 1 base from V and 5 bases from J; junction bases left unmatched: 4. Per the germline V gene, CDR1 is LGHNA and CDR2 is YNFKEQ. CDR3 sequence reads: CASSQGTSGRMETQYF. CDR3 sequence (DNA): TGTGCCAGCAGCCAAGGGACTAGCGGGAGAATGGAGACCCAGTACTTC.

The chain uses TRBV28 and TRBJ1-5; TRBD1 matches at 7 bases. Germline V gene lookup returns CDR1 MDHEN and CDR2 SYDVKM. Trimming took 5 bases from V and 6 from J; bases not matched to a gene: 4. This CDR3 has 13 residues. The CDR3 coding sequence is TGTGCCAGCAGTCGGGGGACAGCTCAGCCCCAGCATTTT. It is translated as CASSRGTAQPQHF. Based on the CDR3 plus reference TRBV28 and TRBJ1-5, the full variable domain is DVKVTQSSRYLVKRTGEKVFLECVQDMDHENMFWYRQDPGLGLRLIYFSYDVKMKEKGDIPEGYSVSREKKERFSLILESASTNQTSMYLCASSRGTAQPQHFGDGTRLSIL.

V gene TRBV4-2 combines with J gene TRBJ2-3; 9 bases match TRBD2. This CDR3 has 17 residues. Unmatched junction bases numbered 14, after V lost 8 bases and J lost 2 bases. Per the germline V gene, CDR1 is LGHNA and CDR2 is YNFKEQ. The DNA for the CDR3 is TGTGCCAGCCGAAAAGGGCCGGCTAGCGGGGCCACAGATACGCAGTATTTT. Its translation is CASRKGPASGATDTQYF.

This clone has just one count. A far larger clone is just one base off, so this is likely a read error. The sample has other DNA sequences that encode this CDR3 too. The chain recombines TRBV10-1 with TRBJ2-3, with a possible D match to TRBD2 (6 bases). Trimming pared 5 bases from V and 3 bases from J, leaving 12 bases between. This CDR3 region has 14 residues. The germline V gene encodes CDR1 WNHNN and CDR2 SYGVQD (reference sequence). CDR3 protein: CASSFGLLTDTQYF. The DNA for the CDR3 is TGCGCCAGCAGTTTCGGACTACTAACAGATACGCAGTATTTT.

With respect to this clone: A far larger clone is a single base away, which makes a read error likely. The sample has other DNA sequences that encode this CDR3 too. The chain couples TRBV30 to TRBJ2-6, with D possibly being TRBD1 (7 bases). Germline V gene lookup returns CDR1 GTSNPN and CDR2 SVGIG (reference sequence). Trimming cost V 8 bases and J 0 bases, with 14 bases left between them. This CDR3 comprises 15 residues. CDR3 sequence reads: CARGTDLSGANVLTF. The CDR3 DNA is TGTGCCCGGGGGACAGACCTCTCTGGGGCCAACGTCCTGACTTTC.

The V and J genes are TRBV29-1 and TRBJ1-1, with 7 bases identical to TRBD1. This CDR3 is built from 14 residues. Germline V gene lookup returns CDR1 SQVTM and CDR2 ANQGSEA. Losses at the gene ends were 1 base for V and 5 bases for J; bases not matched to a gene: 7. CDR3 coding DNA: TGCAGCGTTGAAGTGGGGTCGACAGGGACTGAAGCTTTCTTT. Protein product: CSVEVGSTGTEAFF. Using reference TRBV29-1 and TRBJ1-1 for the parts outside the CDR3, the full variable domain is SAVISQKPSRDICQRGTSLTIQCQVDSQVTMMFWYRQQPGQSLTLIATANQGSEATYESGFVIDKFPISRPNLTFSTLTVSNMSPEDSSIYLCSVEVGSTGTEAFFGQGTRLTVV.

About this clone itself: A far larger clone is a single base away, which makes a read error likely. The J gene is TRBJ1-2, the V gene TRBV30, with D unresolved. This CDR3 has 13 amino acids. Germline CDR1 reads GTSNPN; CDR2 reads SVGIG (reference sequence). CDR3 protein: CTWSVLTNYGYTF. In nucleotides, the CDR3 is TGTACCTGGAGTGTATTAACAAACTATGGCTACACCTTC. Based on the CDR3 plus reference TRBV30 and TRBJ1-2, the full variable domain is SQTIHQWPATLVQPVGSPLSLECTVEGTSNPNLYWYRQAAGRGLQLLFYSVGIGQISSEVPQNLSASRPQDRQFILSSKKLLLSDSGFYLCTWSVLTNYGYTFGSGTRLTVV.

V and J are TRBV7-8 and TRBJ1-2; D not certain. CDR3 length: 14 amino acids. Trimming removed 2 bases from V and 8 bases from J, with 15 bases in between. Germline V lookup: CDR1 SGHVS, CDR2 FQNEAQ. The CDR3, as DNA: TGTGCCAGCAGCTTACGCATCCCAACGAGGGGCTACACCTTC. Translating it yields CASSLRIPTRGYTF.

This clone was seen only a few times. The chain carries TRBV9 and TRBJ2-5; TRBD2 might be the D (5 bases). Germline V gives CDR1 SGDLS, CDR2 YYNGEE. The CDR3 has 13 amino acids. Trimming took 0 bases from V and 6 from J, leaving 9 bases between them. CDR3: CASSVDWRKTQYF. For the CDR3, the DNA is TGTGCCAGCAGCGTAGATTGGAGGAAGACCCAGTACTTC.

The rearrangement uses TRBV6-1 and TRBJ2-7; D gene uncertain. This CDR3 has 13 residues. The germline V and J ends were trimmed by 3 bases and 2 bases, with 8 bases remaining between them. CDR1 and CDR2 from the germline V gene are MNHNS and SASEGT. The CDR3 spells CASSEGWTYEQYF. CDR3 nucleotides: TGTGCCAGCAGTGAGGGTTGGACCTACGAGCAGTACTTC.

Worth noting for this clone: It is likely a read error: a sequence one base away is far more abundant. Here the CDR3 DNA reads TGTGTCAGCAGCTTTCCGGACCTCTATGGCTACACCTTC. Its protein product is CVSSFPDLYGYTF. This chain connects TRBV7-3 to TRBJ1-2; D unclear. The germline gives CDR1 SGHTA, CDR2 FQGTGA. The CDR3 spans 13 residues. The variable domain in full, with the rest retrieved from reference TRBV7-3 and TRBJ1-2, is GAGVSQTPSNKVTEKGKYVELRCDPISGHTALYWYRQSLGQGPEFLIYFQGTGAADDSGLPNDRFFAVRPEGSVSTLKIQRTERGDSAVYLCVSSFPDLYGYTFGSGTRLTVV.

V gene TRBV7-3 combines with J gene TRBJ2-5; 7 positions match TRBD2. In germline, CDR1 is SGHTA, CDR2 FQGTGA. V lost 3 bases to trimming and J lost 1 base; unmatched junction nucleotides: 14. The CDR3 has 18 residues. The CDR3 here is CASSFNPIGGGRQETQYF. CDR3 nucleotides: TGTGCCAGCAGCTTTAATCCGATTGGGGGAGGGCGCCAAGAGACCCAGTACTTC.

V usage is TRBV7-2 and J usage is TRBJ2-2; unclear D gene. The germline CDR1 and CDR2 sequences are SGHTA and FQGNSA. V lost 3 bases and J 2 bases, leaving 16 bases between the germline ends. The CDR3 loop spans 17 amino acids. The CDR3 protein is CASSFLLAGFNTGELFF. The CDR3 nucleotides are TGTGCCAGCAGCTTCCTTTTGGCAGGTTTTAACACCGGGGAGCTGTTTTTT.

Regarding this clone: A far larger clone is just one base off, so this is likely a read error. J is TRBJ2-7 and V is TRBV28; TRBD1 might be the D (5 bases). V gave up 8 bases and J gave up 2 bases, with 16 bases separating them. Germline V gives CDR1 MDHEN, CDR2 SYDVKM. CDR3 size: 14 residues. For the CDR3, the DNA is TGTGCCAGCGGCTCCAAGGCAGGGCCCTACGAGCAGTACTTC. This sequence encodes CASGSKAGPYEQYF.